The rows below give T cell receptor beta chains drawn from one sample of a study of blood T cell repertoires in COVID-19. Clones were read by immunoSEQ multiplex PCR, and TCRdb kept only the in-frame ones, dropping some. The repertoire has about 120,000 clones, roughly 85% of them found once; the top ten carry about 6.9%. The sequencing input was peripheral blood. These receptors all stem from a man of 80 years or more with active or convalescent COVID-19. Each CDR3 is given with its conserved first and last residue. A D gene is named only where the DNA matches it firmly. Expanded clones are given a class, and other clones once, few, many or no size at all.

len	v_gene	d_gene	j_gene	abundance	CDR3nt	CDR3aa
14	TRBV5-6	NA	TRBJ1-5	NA	TGTGCCAGCAGCTTATTTGGAGGCGATCAGCCCCAGCATTTT	CASSLFGGDQPQHF
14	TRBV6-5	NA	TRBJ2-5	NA	TGTGCCAGCAGTCCGGCAGGGATGAGGGAGACCCAGTACTTC	CASSPAGMRETQYF
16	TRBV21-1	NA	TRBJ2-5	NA	TGTGCCAGCAGCCCCACGGGACTAGCCAGCCAAGAGACCCAGTACTTC	CASSPTGLASQETQYF
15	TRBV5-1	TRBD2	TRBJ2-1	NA	TGCGCCAGCAGCTTGGCAGCGGGGGGGCGAAATGAGCAGTTCTTC	CASSLAAGGRNEQFF
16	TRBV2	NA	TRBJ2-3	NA	TGTGCCAGCGAGGTGGGGCTGGAGACTGGCACAGATACGCAGTATTTT	CASEVGLETGTDTQYF
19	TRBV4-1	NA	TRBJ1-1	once	TGCGCCAGCAGCCAAGTCCCCCCTAGGCAGGGGAGATCGAACACTGAAGCTTTCTTT	CASSQVPPRQGRSNTEAFF
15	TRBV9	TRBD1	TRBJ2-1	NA	TGTGCCAGCAGCGGCCGGGGACAGGGGAGCAATGAGCAGTTCTTC	CASSGRGQGSNEQFF
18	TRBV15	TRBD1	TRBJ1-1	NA	TGTGCCACCAGCAGAGACATGTCAGGGGGGTGGATGAACACTGAAGCTTTCTTT	CATSRDMSGGWMNTEAFF
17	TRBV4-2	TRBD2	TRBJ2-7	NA	TGTGCCAGCAGCCATTCCGTAGCGGGAGGGCCGGACTACGAGCAGTACTTC	CASSHSVAGGPDYEQYF
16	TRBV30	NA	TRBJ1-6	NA	TGTGCCTGGAGTGATGAGAAACAGGGATTTAATTCACCCCTCCACTTT	CAWSDEKQGFNSPLHF
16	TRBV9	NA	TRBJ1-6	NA	TGTGCCAGCAGCCGGGGGGGCCCCCGGGATAATTCACCCCTCCACTTT	CASSRGGPRDNSPLHF
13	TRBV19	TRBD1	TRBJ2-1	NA	TGTGCCAGTAGTCTCGGACAGGGGGATGAGCAGTTCTTC	CASSLGQGDEQFF
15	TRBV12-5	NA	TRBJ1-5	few	TGTGCTAGTGGTTTGGTACGAGATCACAATCAGCCCCAGCATTTT	CASGLVRDHNQPQHF
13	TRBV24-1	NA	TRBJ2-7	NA	TGTGCCACTCAAAGCGGCCAGACCTACGAGCAGTACTTC	CATQSGQTYEQYF
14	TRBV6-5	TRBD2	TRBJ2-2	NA	TGTGCCAGCAGTTCCCGGGAGGGAACCGGGGAGCTGTTTTTT	CASSSREGTGELFF
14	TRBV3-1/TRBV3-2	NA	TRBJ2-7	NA	TGTGCCAGCAGCTGGGGGCGTAGCTCCTACGAGCAGTACTTC	CASSWGRSSYEQYF
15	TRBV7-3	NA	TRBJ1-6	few	TGTGCCAGCAGCTCATCCAGCTCCTATAATTCACCCCTCCACTTT	CASSSSSSYNSPLHF
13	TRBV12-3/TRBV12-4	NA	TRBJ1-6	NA	TGTGCCAGCAGTCCCCGGGACATTTCACCCCTCCACTTT	CASSPRDISPLHF
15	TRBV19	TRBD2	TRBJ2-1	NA	TGTGCCAGTAGTATCATAGCGGGAGGGCCTAGGGAGCAGTTCTTC	CASSIIAGGPREQFF
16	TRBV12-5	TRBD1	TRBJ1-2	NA	TGTGCTAGTGGTTTCGGCGGACAGGGGGCTCGCTATGGCTACACCTTC	CASGFGGQGARYGYTF
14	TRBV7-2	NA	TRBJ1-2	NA	TGTGCCAGCAGCTCTAAACTTAGGGAGGACGGCTACACCTTC	CASSSKLREDGYTF
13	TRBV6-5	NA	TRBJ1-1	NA	TGTGCCAGCAGTTCAGGGGTTGGAACTGAAGCTTTCTTT	CASSSGVGTEAFF
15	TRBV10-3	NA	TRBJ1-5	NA	TGTGCCATCAGTGCAGGGGCCAGTAGCAATCAGCCCCAGCATTTT	CAISAGASSNQPQHF
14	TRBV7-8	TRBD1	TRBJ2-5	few	TGTGCCAGCAGCGCGAGGGACAGACAAGAGACCCAGTACTTC	CASSARDRQETQYF
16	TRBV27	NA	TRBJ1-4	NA	TGTGCCAGCAGTTTATCGAACGCCTTAGCGAGTGAAAAACTGTTTTTT	CASSLSNALASEKLFF
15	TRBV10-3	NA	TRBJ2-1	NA	TGTGCCATCAGTGAGTCGGGGAGCTCCTACAATGAGCAGTTCTTC	CAISESGSSYNEQFF
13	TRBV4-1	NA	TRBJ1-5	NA	TGCGCCAGCAGCCCCCGCGGCAATCAGCCCCAGCATTTT	CASSPRGNQPQHF
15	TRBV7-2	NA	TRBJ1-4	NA	TGTGCCAGCAGCTTAGAGGGGTGGGCAGGAGAAAAACTGTTTTTT	CASSLEGWAGEKLFF
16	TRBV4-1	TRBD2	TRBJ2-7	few	TGCGCCAGCAGCCAAGGCACTAGCGGAGCGACCTACGAGCAGTACTTC	CASSQGTSGATYEQYF
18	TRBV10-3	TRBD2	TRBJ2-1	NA	TGTGCCATCAGTGCTCGGTTGGCTAGCGGGGTTCTCTACAATGAGCAGTTCTTC	CAISARLASGVLYNEQFF
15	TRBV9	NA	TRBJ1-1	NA	TGTGCCAGCAGACGGGGTGGCCGGGGGAACACTGAAGCTTTCTTT	CASRRGGRGNTEAFF
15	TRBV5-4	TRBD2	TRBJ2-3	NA	TGTGCCAGCCGGACTAGCGCGGGAAGCACAGATACGCAGTATTTT	CASRTSAGSTDTQYF
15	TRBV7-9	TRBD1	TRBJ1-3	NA	TGTGCCAGCAGCTTCGGGGACAGTTCTGGAAACACCATATATTTT	CASSFGDSSGNTIYF
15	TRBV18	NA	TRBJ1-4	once	TGTGCCAGCTCAGGCACAGCCGCAACTAATGAAAAACTGTTTTTT	CASSGTAATNEKLFF
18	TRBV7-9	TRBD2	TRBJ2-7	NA	TGTGCCAGCAGCTTAGTGAGGACTAGCGGGAGTAGGTCCTACGAGCAGTACTTC	CASSLVRTSGSRSYEQYF
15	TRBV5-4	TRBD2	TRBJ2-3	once	TGTGCCAGCAGTATGGGACTAGCCCGCACAGATACGCAGTATTTT	CASSMGLARTDTQYF
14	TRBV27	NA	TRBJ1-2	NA	TGTGCCAGCAGGAAGGACAGAAGAATAGGTGGCTACACCTTC	CASRKDRRIGGYTF
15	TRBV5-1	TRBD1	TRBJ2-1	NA	TGCGCCAGCAGCTTGGTTGGGACAGGGGTGAATGAGCAGTTCTTC	CASSLVGTGVNEQFF
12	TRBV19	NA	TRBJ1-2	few	TGTGCCAGTAGTGCGGAATCCTATGGCTACACCTTC	CASSAESYGYTF
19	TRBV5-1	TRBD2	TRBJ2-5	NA	TGCGCCAGCAGCTTGGGATCCAGTTGGGGCGGGGGTAACCAAGAGACCCAGTACTTC	CASSLGSSWGGGNQETQYF
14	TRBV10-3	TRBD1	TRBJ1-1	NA	TGTGCCATCACCACGACAGGGTTGGGCACTGAAGCTTTCTTT	CAITTTGLGTEAFF
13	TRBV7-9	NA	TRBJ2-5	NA	TGTGCCAGCAGCTTATCCGCTAGGGAGACCCAGTACTTC	CASSLSARETQYF
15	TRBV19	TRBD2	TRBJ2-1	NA	TGTGCCAGGGGCCCTAGCGGGGGGGCGAGCAATGAGCAGTTCTTC	CARGPSGGASNEQFF
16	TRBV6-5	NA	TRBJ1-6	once	TGTGCCAGCAGTTCAACAGGGACCCGGATGAATTCACCCCTCCACTTT	CASSSTGTRMNSPLHF
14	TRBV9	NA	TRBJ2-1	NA	TGTGCCAGCAGCGTATTAGCAACCTACAATGAGCAGTTCTTC	CASSVLATYNEQFF
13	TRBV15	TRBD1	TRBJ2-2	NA	TGTGCCACCAGCGGGACAGGGACCGGGGAGCTGTTTTTT	CATSGTGTGELFF
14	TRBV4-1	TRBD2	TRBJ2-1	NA	TGCGCCAGCGGATGGGCTAGCGGGGCTGATGAGCAGTTCTTC	CASGWASGADEQFF
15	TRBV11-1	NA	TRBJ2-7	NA	TGTGCCAGCAGCTTAGGACAGACGAGTGGCTACGAGCAGTACTTC	CASSLGQTSGYEQYF
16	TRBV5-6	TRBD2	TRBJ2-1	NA	TGTGCCAGCAGCTCTCTTTCAGCGGGAGGGGTGAATGAGCAGTTCTTC	CASSSLSAGGVNEQFF
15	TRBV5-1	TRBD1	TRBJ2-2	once	TGCGCCAGCACCCCGGACAGGGGGGGGACCGGGGAGCTGTTTTTT	CASTPDRGGTGELFF
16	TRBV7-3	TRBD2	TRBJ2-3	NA	TGTGCCAGCAGCCCTGGAGCGGGGGGGCCCATTGATACGCAGTATTTT	CASSPGAGGPIDTQYF
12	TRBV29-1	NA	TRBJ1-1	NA	TGCAGCGTAGACAAGCGGGATCGTGAAGCTTTCTTT	CSVDKRDREAFF
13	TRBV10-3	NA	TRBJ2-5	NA	TGTGCCATCAGTGAGTCAGCACGGCTAGACCAGTACTTC	CAISESARLDQYF
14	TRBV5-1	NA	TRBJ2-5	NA	TGCGCCAGCAGCTTGGAGGTGGCAGCGGAGACCCAGTACTTC	CASSLEVAAETQYF
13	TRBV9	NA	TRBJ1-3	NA	TGTGCCAGCAGAGGGTTCTGGGGGGACACCATATATTTT	CASRGFWGDTIYF